This T cell receptor (beta chain) was captured in a study of T cell responses to AZD1222 COVID-19 vaccine. Findings and caveats of the study: The reported proportion of spike-specific TCRs targeting unmutated variant regions was nearly half. Spike-specific TCR breadth rose after two AZD1222 doses, and depth rose as well. Donor demographics were predominantly white British with a female majority; clonal diversity may be underestimated. Repertoires were sampled only after the peak T cell response.

Deletions cut 3 bases from V and 1 base from J, with 9 bases between. Looked up from germline, CDR1 is SEHNR and CDR2 is FQNEAQ (reference sequence). This CDR3 contains 14 residues. About this clone: Its antigen is still unknown.

Method: immunoSEQ multiplex PCR; TCRdb's copy keeps in-frame clones and lacks some. In the table there are some 140,000 clones, approximately 85% of which are singletons. This TCR came from an adult who received the MenACWY meningococcal vaccine as a control. The sequences come from peripheral blood, collected 28 days after the second dose of the MenACWY control vaccine. The chain carries TRBV7-9 and TRBJ1-2; D is unclear. CDR3 residues: CASSFLALNYGYTF. CDR3 coding DNA: TGTGCCAGCAGCTTTCTAGCTCTTAACTATGGCTACACCTTC.